The next 18 T cell receptor beta chains were all read from a single sample in a study of Ad26.COV2.S vaccination and SARS-CoV-2 variants. Indicated treatment: 19 received Ad26.COV2.S at low or high dose, single or two shots; 5 received placebo; per-sample allocation not given. Specimen acquisition occurred on day 63 following the initial vaccine or placebo injection. Profiled with immunoSEQ multiplex PCR; TCRdb holds only in-frame clones, not every one. The data show roughly 270,000 clones, around 87% seen once. Source: peripheral blood, taken in a trial of Ad26.COV2.S vaccine versus placebo. The source of these receptors is a person aged 18-60 years who received the Ad26.COV2.S COVID-19 vaccine or a placebo.

The chain uses TRBV4-1 and TRBJ2-3, with 11 bases that match TRBD2. This CDR3 region has 21 residues. The V and J ends lost 0 bases and 0 bases, in that order; junction bases with no gene match: 14. In germline, CDR1 is MGHRA, CDR2 YSYEKL. For the CDR3, the DNA is TGCGCCAGCAGCCAAGATGCCCTAGCGGGGGGACGACTTGCAAGCACAGATACGCAGTATTTT. Its translation: CASSQDALAGGRLASTDTQYF.

The chain has TRBV6-5 and TRBJ2-3; TRBD1 agrees at 7 bases. Germline V CDR1 and CDR2: MNHEY, SVGAGI. The length of the CDR3 is 15 residues. V dropped 6 bases and J dropped 1; count of bases not matched to a gene: 7. The chain's CDR3 is CASRTNGQGTDTQYF. CDR3 bases: TGTGCCAGCAGAACTAATGGACAGGGCACAGATACGCAGTATTTT.

This rearrangement joins TRBV18 to TRBJ1-5; D remains unclear. Germline CDR1 and CDR2: KGHSH and LQKENI. V was shortened by 0 bases and J by 3 bases, with 6 bases between the two germline ends. CDR3 size: 14 residues. The CDR3 bases are TGTGCCAGCTCACCACCAACAGACAATCAGCCCCAGCATTTT. It encodes CASSPPTDNQPQHF.

The CDR3 sequence: CASSLGPRGWEQYF. Written as DNA, the CDR3 is TGTGCCAGCAGCTTAGGCCCCCGGGGCTGGGAGCAGTACTTC. The chain links TRBV11-2 to TRBJ2-7; D assignment may be TRBD1 or TRBD2 (5 bases each). Trimming took off 1 base at V and 7 bases at J, with 14 bases between the two ends. From germline, CDR1 is SGHAT and CDR2 FQNNGV. The CDR3 runs 14 residues.

The chain has TRBV30 and TRBJ2-1, with 12 nucleotides matching TRBD2. The CDR3 sequence is 14 residues long. Trimming at V came to 0 bases and at J to 8 bases, leaving 2 bases not matched to a gene. From germline, CDR1 is GTSNPN and CDR2 SVGIG (reference sequence). For the CDR3, the DNA is TGTGCCTGGAGTGTACTAGCGGGGGGCGATGAGCAGTTCTTC. This sequence encodes CAWSVLAGGDEQFF.

In its sample, this clone was seen once. The rearrangement links TRBV11-2 to TRBJ2-3; no clear D gene. The germline V gene has CDR1 SGHAT and CDR2 FQNNGV. V was clipped by 4 bases and J by 4 bases, with 12 bases between them. This CDR3 spans 14 amino acids. CDR3 amino acids: CASSSSSDPDTQYF. The DNA of the CDR3 is TGTGCCAGCAGCTCCTCGTCGGATCCAGATACGCAGTATTTT.

The chain employs TRBV7-9 and TRBJ1-1, with D unresolved. CDR3 length: 15 amino acids. The V gene's germline CDR1 is SEHNR and CDR2 FQNEAQ (reference sequence). V was shortened by 2 bases and J by 1 base, with 11 bases between the two germline ends. The CDR3 DNA sequence: TGTGCCAGCAGCTTAAAAAGAGCACAGAACACTGAAGCTTTCTTT. Amino acids: CASSLKRAQNTEAFF.

The rearrangement uses TRBV19 and TRBJ2-1, with 7 bases identical to TRBD1. The CDR3 extends over 15 amino acids. V shed 2 bases and J 5 bases; nucleotides not matched to a gene: 6. Germline values: CDR1 LNHDA, CDR2 SQIVND (reference sequence). As DNA, the CDR3 is TGTGCCAGTAGTATACTCCGGGACAGTCACAATGAGCAGTTCTTC. Translating it yields CASSILRDSHNEQFF.

CDR3: CASSIRDRYYEQYF. The CDR3 DNA follows: TGTGCCAGCAGTATCCGGGACAGGTACTACGAGCAGTACTTC. The gene calls are TRBV27 and TRBJ2-7; 8 bases are shared with TRBD1. Germline-derived CDR1 and CDR2 are MNHEY and SMNVEV (reference sequence). This CDR3 has 14 residues. Trimming cost V 5 bases and J 3 bases; bases outside gene matches: 6.

The gene calls are TRBV5-1 and TRBJ2-2; D is unclear. Germline assignment: CDR1 SGHRS and CDR2 YFSETQ. Trimming cost V 4 bases and J 6 bases, with 19 bases left between them. CDR3 length: 16 residues. The CDR3 reads CASSPAPVGVAGELFF. In DNA, the CDR3 is TGCGCCAGCAGCCCCGCCCCGGTCGGAGTCGCCGGGGAGCTGTTTTTT.

This CDR3 is CASGLVGTGEGWEAFF. In DNA, the CDR3 is TGTGCTAGTGGTTTGGTTGGGACAGGGGAAGGGTGGGAAGCTTTCTTT. The chain carries TRBV12-5 and TRBJ1-1, with TRBD1 matching 10 bases. Trimming at V came to 0 bases and at J to 8 bases, leaving 9 bases not matched to a gene. Germline V gives CDR1 LGHNT, CDR2 FRNRAP. The CDR3 sequence is 16 residues long.

The chain couples TRBV10-2 to TRBJ2-5, with TRBD2 matching over 13 bases. Germline V gene lookup returns CDR1 WSHSY and CDR2 SAAADI. The J segment lost 1 base and the V segment lost 5 bases, leaving 1 base of the junction unmatched. CDR3 size: 15 residues. The CDR3 DNA is TGCGCCAGCAGTAGGACTAGCGGGAGCCAAGAGACCCAGTACTTC. This translates into CASSRTSGSQETQYF.

V and J are TRBV6-2 or TRBV6-3 and TRBJ2-1; D is possibly TRBD2 (6 bases). The V end was cut by 2 bases, the J end by 4 bases, with 15 bases between. Germline loops: CDR1 MNHEY, CDR2 SVGEGT. CDR3 length equals 16 residues. The DNA of the CDR3 is TGTGCCAGCAGTTACATGGAGGGCCTTAGGTACAATGAGCAGTTCTTC. It yields the protein CASSYMEGLRYNEQFF.

V usage is TRBV5-1 and J usage is TRBJ2-7; possible D gene TRBD1, 5 bases. Between the trimmed V and J ends, which lost 0 bases and 5 bases, there was a span of 15 bases. This CDR3 contains 15 residues. Looked up from germline, CDR1 is SGHRS and CDR2 is YFSETQ. CDR3 sequence reads: CASSLDQGLGNEQYF. The CDR3 coding sequence is TGCGCCAGCAGCTTGGATCAGGGCCTTGGAAACGAGCAGTACTTC.

The rearrangement joins TRBV18 to TRBJ1-2; no clear D gene. CDR3 size: 15 residues. Looked up from germline, CDR1 is KGHSH and CDR2 is LQKENI. V lost 1 base and J 0 bases, leaving 9 bases between the germline ends. The CDR3 here is CASSPLDVTNYGYTF. The CDR3 nucleotides are TGTGCCAGCTCACCACTGGACGTCACTAACTATGGCTACACCTTC. Supplemented by reference TRBV18 and TRBJ1-2, the full variable domain reads NAGVMQNPRHLVRRRGQEARLRCSPMKGHSHVYWYRQLPEEGLKFMVYLQKENIIDESGMPKERFSAEFPKEGPSILRIQQVVRGDSAAYFCASSPLDVTNYGYTFGSGTRLTVV.

The chain employs TRBV10-3 and TRBJ2-7; a weak D match, TRBD1 (6 bases). V was clipped by 6 bases and J by 3 bases, with 12 bases between them. The CDR3 contains 13 residues. CDR1 is ENHRY, CDR2 SYGVKD, per germline. The CDR3 DNA reads TGTGCCATCAGGGGGGCGGCTGACTACGAGCAGTACTTC. Translating gives CAIRGAADYEQYF.

This chain connects TRBV27 to TRBJ1-5; D is possibly TRBD1 (5 bases). Germline lookup yields CDR1 MNHEY and CDR2 SMNVEV (reference sequence). V was shortened by 2 bases and J by 4 bases, with 12 bases between the two germline ends. This CDR3 has 15 residues. The CDR3 region is CASSLAPGRNQPQHF. For the CDR3, the DNA is TGTGCCAGCAGTTTAGCCCCAGGGCGTAATCAGCCCCAGCATTTT.

The V call is TRBV19, the J call TRBJ2-7; 7 bases map to TRBD2. After removal of 8 bases from V and 5 bases from J, the junction contained 9 bases not matched to a gene. The CDR3 has 13 amino acids. The germline CDR1 and CDR2 sequences are LNHDA and SQIVND (reference sequence). The CDR3: CASAPRGDHEQYF. CDR3 nucleotide sequence: TGTGCCAGTGCGCCCCGGGGGGACCACGAGCAGTACTTC.